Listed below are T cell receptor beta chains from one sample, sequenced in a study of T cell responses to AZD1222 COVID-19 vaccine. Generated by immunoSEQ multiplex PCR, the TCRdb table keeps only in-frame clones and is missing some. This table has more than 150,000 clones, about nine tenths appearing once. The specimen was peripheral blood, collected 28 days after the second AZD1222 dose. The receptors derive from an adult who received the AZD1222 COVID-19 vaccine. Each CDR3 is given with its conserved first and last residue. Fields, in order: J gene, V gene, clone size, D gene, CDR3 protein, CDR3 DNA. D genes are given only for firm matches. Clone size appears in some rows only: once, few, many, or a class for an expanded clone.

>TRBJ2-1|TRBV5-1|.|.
CASSLVGAGMYNEQFF
TGCGCCAGCAGCTTGGTCGGGGCAGGGATGTACAATGAGCAGTTCTTC
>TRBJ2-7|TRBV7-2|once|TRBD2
CASSLGLGWGSYEQYF
TGTGCCAGCAGCCTCGGACTAGGATGGGGTTCCTACGAGCAGTACTTC
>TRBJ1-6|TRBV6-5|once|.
CASSTGSRGNSPLHF
TGTGCCAGCAGTACAGGGTCGAGGGGCAATTCACCCCTCCACTTT
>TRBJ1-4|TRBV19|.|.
CASSIDFTGKVEKLFF
TGTGCCAGTAGTATAGATTTTACGGGGAAGGTCGAAAAACTGTTTTTT
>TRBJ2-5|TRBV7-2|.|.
CASSLGLQETQYF
TGTGCCAGCAGCTTAGGGCTTCAAGAGACCCAGTACTTC
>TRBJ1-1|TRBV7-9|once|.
CASSRQQMNTEAFF
TGTGCCAGCAGCCGACAGCAGATGAACACTGAAGCTTTCTTT
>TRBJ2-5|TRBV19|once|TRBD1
CASSPSDRVETQYF
TGTGCCAGTAGCCCGAGCGACAGGGTTGAGACCCAGTACTTC
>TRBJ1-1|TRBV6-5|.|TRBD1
CASSYSGRGSSTEAFF
TGTGCCAGCAGTTACTCGGGCAGGGGGTCGAGCACTGAAGCTTTCTTT
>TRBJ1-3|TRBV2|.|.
CASSEDTGNTIYF
TGTGCCAGCAGTGAGGACACGGGAAACACCATATATTTT
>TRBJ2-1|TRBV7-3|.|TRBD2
CASSREVGEQFF
TGTGCCAGCAGCCGGGAGGTTGGTGAGCAGTTCTTC
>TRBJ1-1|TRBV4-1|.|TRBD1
CASSQAGKGAATEAFF
TGCGCCAGCAGCCAAGCGGGAAAGGGGGCAGCCACTGAAGCTTTCTTT
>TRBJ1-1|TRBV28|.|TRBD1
CASSTPGQGPEAFF
TGTGCCAGCAGTACACCGGGACAGGGACCAGAAGCTTTCTTT
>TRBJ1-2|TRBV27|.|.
CASSEGVGYTF
TGTGCCAGCAGTGAGGGGGTTGGCTACACCTTC
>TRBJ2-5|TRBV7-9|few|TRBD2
CASSPRRGEETQYF
TGTGCCAGCAGCCCTCGGCGGGGGGAGGAGACCCAGTACTTC
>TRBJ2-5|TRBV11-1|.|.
CASSPTPGTRETQYF
TGTGCCAGCAGCCCCACCCCCGGGACACGAGAGACCCAGTACTTC
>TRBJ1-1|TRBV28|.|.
CASSAGPRGEAFF
TGTGCCAGCAGTGCGGGACCGAGGGGTGAAGCTTTCTTT
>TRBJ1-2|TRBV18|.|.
CASSPSQGPVYGYTF
TGTGCCAGCTCACCGTCGCAGGGCCCCGTCTATGGCTACACCTTC
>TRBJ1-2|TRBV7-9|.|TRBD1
CASSLTGEGYTF
TGTGCCAGCAGCTTAACAGGGGAAGGCTACACCTTC
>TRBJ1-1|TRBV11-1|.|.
CASSLVGGVNTEAFF
TGTGCCAGCAGCTTAGTCGGGGGGGTGAACACTGAAGCTTTCTTT
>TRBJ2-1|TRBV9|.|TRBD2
CASSGPGTSGGLRNEQFF
TGTGCCAGCAGCGGACCGGGGACTAGCGGGGGGCTGCGAAATGAGCAGTTCTTC
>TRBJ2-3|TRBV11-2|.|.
CASRVRDADTQYF
TGTGCCAGCAGGGTGCGGGACGCAGATACGCAGTATTTT
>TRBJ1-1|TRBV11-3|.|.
CASSLGPGSTEAFF
TGTGCCAGCAGCCTCGGTCCGGGGAGCACTGAAGCTTTCTTT
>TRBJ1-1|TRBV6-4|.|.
CASSESVNTEAFF
TGTGCCAGCAGTGAGTCGGTGAACACTGAAGCTTTCTTT
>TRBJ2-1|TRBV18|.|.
CASSPQSIHNEQFF
TGTGCCAGCTCACCCCAATCCATACACAATGAGCAGTTCTTC
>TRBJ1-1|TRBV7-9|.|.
CASSLRTGALLNTEAFF
TGTGCCAGCAGCTTACGAACGGGAGCCCTTCTGAACACTGAAGCTTTCTTT
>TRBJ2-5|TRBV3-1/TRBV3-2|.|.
CASSQLQGRQETQYF
TGTGCCAGCAGCCAACTCCAGGGACGACAAGAGACCCAGTACTTC
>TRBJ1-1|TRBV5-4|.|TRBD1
CASSLEAGGWGTEAFF
TGTGCCAGCAGCTTGGAGGCAGGGGGCTGGGGCACTGAAGCTTTCTTT
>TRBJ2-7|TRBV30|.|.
CAWSVYPYEQYF
TGTGCCTGGAGTGTATATCCCTACGAGCAGTACTTC
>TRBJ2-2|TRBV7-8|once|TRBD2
CASSLGGGRTGELFF
TGTGCCAGCAGCTTAGGCGGGGGGCGGACCGGGGAGCTGTTTTTT
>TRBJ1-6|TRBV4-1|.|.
CASSQDETPGAPLHF
TGCGCCAGCAGCCAAGATGAGACGCCGGGGGCACCCCTCCACTTT
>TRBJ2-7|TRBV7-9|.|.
CASSLGLGFYEQYF
TGTGCCAGCAGCTTAGGGTTGGGCTTCTACGAGCAGTACTTC
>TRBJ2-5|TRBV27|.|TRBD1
CASRSLTGKQTQYF
TGTGCCAGCAGGTCACTGACAGGGAAGCAGACCCAGTACTTC
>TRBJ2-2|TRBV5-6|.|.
CASSLVLRGVPTGELFF
TGTGCCAGCAGCTTGGTCTTGCGGGGCGTACCCACCGGGGAGCTGTTTTTT
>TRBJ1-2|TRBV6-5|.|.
CASSIGGRDYGYTF
TGTGCCAGCAGTATTGGGGGGCGTGACTATGGCTACACCTTC
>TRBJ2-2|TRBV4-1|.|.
CASSLEWPHRGELFF
TGCGCCAGCAGCCTGGAGTGGCCCCATCGGGGGGAGCTGTTTTTT
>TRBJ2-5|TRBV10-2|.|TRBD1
CASSARQGRETQYF
TGCGCCAGCAGTGCAAGACAGGGTCGGGAGACCCAGTACTTC
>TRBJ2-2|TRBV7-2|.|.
CASSLAGSRTGELFF
TGTGCCAGCAGCTTAGCCGGGTCTCGCACCGGGGAGCTGTTTTTT
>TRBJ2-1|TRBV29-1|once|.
CSVDLSGTHEQFF
TGCAGCGTTGATCTTTCGGGTACCCATGAGCAGTTCTTC
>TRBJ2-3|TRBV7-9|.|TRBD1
CASSSWTGATDTQYF
TGTGCCAGCAGCTCCTGGACAGGAGCCACAGATACGCAGTATTTT
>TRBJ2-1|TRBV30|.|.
CAWKPRAPGLYEQFF
TGTGCCTGGAAACCCCGGGCCCCGGGGCTTTATGAGCAGTTCTTC
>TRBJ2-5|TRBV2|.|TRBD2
CATSTGTRETQYF
TGTGCCACCAGCACGGGGACTAGGGAGACCCAGTACTTC
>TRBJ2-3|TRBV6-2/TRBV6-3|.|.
CASSLPGLIFTSTDTQYF
TGTGCCAGCAGTTTACCGGGACTGATTTTTACTAGCACAGATACGCAGTATTTT
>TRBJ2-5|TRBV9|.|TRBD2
CASSVGTSGRETQYF
TGTGCCAGCAGCGTAGGGACTAGCGGGAGGGAGACCCAGTACTTC
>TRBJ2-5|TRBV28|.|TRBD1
CASRSTGTGWVQETQYF
TGTGCCAGCAGATCTACCGGGACAGGGTGGGTCCAAGAGACCCAGTACTTC
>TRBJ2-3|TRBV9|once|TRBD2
CASSPLRGGTDTQYF
TGTGCCAGCAGCCCGCTACGGGGGGGCACAGATACGCAGTATTTT